Listed below are T cell receptor beta chains from one sample, sequenced in a study of CD8 T cell repertoires and HIV-1 epitope variants. TCRdb keeps only in-frame clones here, not all; method: immunoSEQ multiplex PCR. The sample holds roughly 5,400 clones, 64% seen once. Which antigens these TCRs recognize remains unknown. The sequencing input was cultured CD8+ T cells derived from PBMCs. These receptor sequences come from a male donor with HIV. Each CDR3 is given with its conserved first and last residue. Each record gives: clone size, D gene, J gene, V gene, CDR3 DNA, CDR3 protein. The D gene is left open where the match is weak. Clone size is shown for a subset of rows, as once, few, many or a class of expanded clone.

>-|-|TRBJ2-1|TRBV27
TGTGCCAGCAGTTCAGGGGAGGGCCGGGACAATGAGCAGTTCTTC
CASSSGEGRDNEQFF
>-|TRBD1|TRBJ1-1|TRBV13
TGTGCCAGCAGCTCCGCCGGGACAGGGGTGATTTCCACTGAAGCTTTCTTT
CASSSAGTGVISTEAFF
>few|-|TRBJ2-5|TRBV7-9
TGTGCCAGCAGCTTAGAGACCCAGTACTTC
CASSLETQYF
>few|-|TRBJ1-6|TRBV9
TGTGCCAGCAGCGTAGATGTCGGGGGGACAATTAATTCACCCCTCCACTTT
CASSVDVGGTINSPLHF
>-|-|TRBJ2-5|TRBV19
TGTGCCAGTAGCGAGGTCTGGGAGACCCAGTACTTC
CASSEVWETQYF
>-|TRBD1|TRBJ2-5|TRBV28
TGTGCCAGCAGTCCCCCGACAGGGGGACCAGAGACCCAGTACTTC
CASSPPTGGPETQYF
>-|TRBD2|TRBJ2-3|TRBV28
TGTGCCAGCAGTTTAGTGCTAGCGGGAGGTGCAGATACGCAGTATTTT
CASSLVLAGGADTQYF
>-|-|TRBJ2-7|TRBV9
TGTGCCAGCAGCGTAGCGGCGGTCGCCCGGTACGAGCAGTACTTC
CASSVAAVARYEQYF
>few|-|TRBJ1-2|TRBV2
TGTGCCAGCGGAACGGTCAATGGCTACACCTTC
CASGTVNGYTF
>-|-|TRBJ1-1|TRBV6-5
TGTGCCAGCAGTTACGGGGCAGGTTACACTGAAGCTTTCTTT
CASSYGAGYTEAFF
>few|-|TRBJ2-7|TRBV6-1
TGTGCCAGCAGTGGTCACCACGAGCAGTACTTC
CASSGHHEQYF
>-|-|TRBJ1-4|TRBV4-3
TGCGCCAGCAGCCAAGAATTCACAGCCCTTAATGAAAAACTGTTTTTT
CASSQEFTALNEKLFF
>-|-|TRBJ1-2|TRBV19
TGTGCCAGTAGTATAGATCACAGGGCCGGCTACACCTTC
CASSIDHRAGYTF
>-|-|TRBJ2-7|TRBV6-6
TGTGCCAGCAGTTACTCGGGGAGCTCCTACGAGCAGTACTTC
CASSYSGSSYEQYF
>-|TRBD1|TRBJ2-1|TRBV7-2
TGTGCCAGCAGCTCAACCGGGACAGGGCGCTACAATGAGCAGTTCTTC
CASSSTGTGRYNEQFF
>-|-|TRBJ2-1|TRBV30
TGTGCCTGGATCCCGAGGCCGGCGGGGCCCCGGGGTGAGCAGTTCTTC
CAWIPRPAGPRGEQFF
>-|-|TRBJ1-5|TRBV28
-
CASILEQGGPRQPQHF
>-|-|TRBJ2-7|TRBV5-1
TGCGCCAGCAGCCCTACCCCCGGGACCGATTCCTACGAGCAGTACTTC
CASSPTPGTDSYEQYF